This is a list of T cell receptor beta chains from one sample in a study of OX40 agonist ivuxolimab in advanced cancers. Clones were sequenced by immunoSEQ multiplex PCR, and TCRdb holds only the in-frame ones, with some missing. The sample lists 71,000 or so clones, roughly 92% occurring once. The sample here was CD4+ or CD8+ T cells sorted from blood, taken in a trial of the OX40 agonist ivuxolimab. The receptors here all came from an adult with an advanced solid tumor such as melanoma, head and neck, liver or kidney cancer. Each CDR3 is given with its conserved first and last residue. D genes are given only for firm matches. Part of the rows lack a size; the others show once, few, many or a class for expanded clones.

j_gene	v_gene	d_gene	abundance	CDR3nt	CDR3aa
TRBJ2-5	TRBV12-5	-	-	TGTGCTAGTGGTTTGGGGGGTTTGAGGGAGACCCAGTACTTC	CASGLGGLRETQYF
TRBJ2-1	TRBV5-1	TRBD2	-	TGCGCCAGCAGAGGGGGACTAGCGGACGACAATGAGCAGTTCTTC	CASRGGLADDNEQFF
TRBJ1-2	TRBV14	TRBD1	-	TGTGCCAGCAGCCCGACAGGGGGAGGCGGCTACACCTTC	CASSPTGGGGYTF
TRBJ2-5	TRBV7-2	-	-	TGTGCCAGCAGCCGGGGCGGTGAGTTGGGAGAGACCCAGTACTTC	CASSRGGELGETQYF
TRBJ2-1	TRBV20-1	-	-	TGCAGTGCCTTGGGGTACAATGAGCAGTTCTTC	CSALGYNEQFF
TRBJ1-2	TRBV6-1	-	-	TGTGCCAGCAGTGAAAAAGGGGGCTACACCTTC	CASSEKGGYTF
TRBJ2-3	TRBV27	TRBD2	-	TGTGCCAGTACTGGACTAGCGGGGGGGATTAGCACAGATACGCAGTATTTT	CASTGLAGGISTDTQYF
TRBJ2-1	TRBV20-1	-	-	TGCAGTGCTAGTGTGGAATCTGAGCAGTTCTTC	CSASVESEQFF
TRBJ2-1	TRBV19	TRBD1	-	TGTGCCAGTACCCTGAAAGCCCTTGGACAGGGAATCAATGAGCAGTTCTTC	CASTLKALGQGINEQFF
TRBJ2-7	TRBV5-1	-	-	TGCGCCAGCAGCATTGCCGCGGGACTGTTATACGAGCAGTACTTC	CASSIAAGLLYEQYF
TRBJ2-7	TRBV5-1	TRBD2	-	TGCGCCAGCGCCGCCTTTACGGGACTAGCGGAGTACGAGCAGTACTTC	CASAAFTGLAEYEQYF
TRBJ1-6	TRBV6-5	-	-	TGTGCCAGCAGAAACGGGGGTGGTAATTCACCCCTCCACTTT	CASRNGGGNSPLHF
TRBJ1-2	TRBV10-1	-	-	TGCGCCAGCAGTGAAGGAGGGCCCTATGGCTACACCTTC	CASSEGGPYGYTF
TRBJ1-2	TRBV7-9	TRBD1	-	TGTGCCAGCGGGACAGGCCTTAACTATGGCTACACCTTC	CASGTGLNYGYTF
TRBJ2-3	TRBV7-2	-	once	TGTGCCAGCAGGCAGACTAATTCAATAGGGGTCACAGATACGCAGTATTTT	CASRQTNSIGVTDTQYF
TRBJ2-1	TRBV4-1	-	-	TGCGCCAGCAGCCAAGGTGCTCGGGAAGCCTACAATGAGCAGTTCTTC	CASSQGAREAYNEQFF
TRBJ2-2	TRBV15	TRBD2	-	TGTGCCACCAGCAGGGGGGGGAGCACCGGGGAGCTGTTTTTT	CATSRGGSTGELFF
TRBJ2-1	TRBV6-4	TRBD2	-	TGTGCCTCCGCTAGCGGGGGCCCGGGGAATGAGCAGTTCTTC	CASASGGPGNEQFF
TRBJ1-3	TRBV5-3	-	-	TGTGCCAGAAGCTTGATATCCGGTGAACGGCGGGACAAAGGAAACACCATATATTTT	CARSLISGERRDKGNTIYF
TRBJ2-7	TRBV19	-	-	TGTGCCAGTAGTATGAGGGCAACCTCCTACGAGCAGTACTTC	CASSMRATSYEQYF
TRBJ2-2	TRBV4-2	-	-	TGTGCCAGCAGCCAACGGCGGACCGGGGAGCTGTTTTTT	CASSQRRTGELFF
TRBJ1-5	TRBV6-5	-	-	TGTGCCTGCACCTCCTATGAAAATCAGCCCCAGCATTTT	CACTSYENQPQHF
TRBJ2-3	TRBV19	TRBD2	-	TGTGCCAGTAGTATTGGGCCTAGCGGGGGCACAGATACGCAGTATTTT	CASSIGPSGGTDTQYF
TRBJ1-2	TRBV6-5	TRBD1	-	TGTGCCAGCAGAAAGGGACAGCGCTATGGCTACACCTTC	CASRKGQRYGYTF
TRBJ2-3	TRBV4-3	-	-	TGCGCCAGCAGCCAGGGGCGCAGCACAGATACGCAGTATTTT	CASSQGRSTDTQYF
TRBJ1-2	TRBV5-5	-	few	TGTGCCAGCAGCCCCCTGCCCGGTCAGAACTATGGCTACACCTTC	CASSPLPGQNYGYTF
TRBJ1-1	TRBV5-6	TRBD1	-	TGTGCCAGCAGCTTGGGGGACAGGGGGAACACTGAAGCTTTCTTT	CASSLGDRGNTEAFF
TRBJ2-5	TRBV11-2	-	-	TGTGCCAGCAGCTCCCAGGGCGGCCAAGAGACCCAGTACTTC	CASSSQGGQETQYF
TRBJ2-1	TRBV4-2	-	-	TGTGCCAGCAGCCCGCCGGGGACTGCTGAGCAGTTCTTC	CASSPPGTAEQFF
TRBJ2-7	TRBV11-2	TRBD2	-	TGTGCCAGCAGCTTAGATCGGGGGGGCTCCTACGAGCAGTACTTC	CASSLDRGGSYEQYF
TRBJ1-1	TRBV28	-	-	TGTGCCAGCAGTTCTTCTCCCCGGGCAGAAGCTTTCTTT	CASSSSPRAEAFF
TRBJ2-3	TRBV7-2	TRBD1	once	TGTGCCAGCAGCCCCGGACAGGGTCAGTATTTT	CASSPGQGQYF
TRBJ2-1	TRBV13	-	once	TGTGCCAGCACCGAAACAGGGCCTGGGGATGAGCAGTTCTTC	CASTETGPGDEQFF
TRBJ2-3	TRBV19	-	once	TGTGCCAGTAGTATAGATCCTACCCCCGGAGGGCGGGATACGCAGTATTTT	CASSIDPTPGGRDTQYF
TRBJ2-5	TRBV6-9	TRBD2	-	TGTGCCAGCAGTCAGAGGACTAGCGGGGGCAGGGAGACCCAGTACTTC	CASSQRTSGGRETQYF
TRBJ1-2	TRBV23-1	-	-	TGCGCCAGCATGAGCAGGATGGGGACTAACTATGGCTACACCTTC	CASMSRMGTNYGYTF
TRBJ2-7	TRBV6-1	TRBD2	once	TGTGCCACCTCGGGAAGTGCGGGAGGGTACGAGCAGTACTTC	CATSGSAGGYEQYF
TRBJ2-1	TRBV5-1	-	-	TGCGCCAGCAGCTCCCTGGGACTGACCTACAATGAGCAGTTCTTC	CASSSLGLTYNEQFF
TRBJ2-5	TRBV28	-	-	TGTGCCAGCGGCCTTGGGGAGACCCAGTACTTC	CASGLGETQYF
TRBJ2-3	TRBV27	-	-	TGTGCCAGCAGTTTAGATCTGGACATTGTAGATCCAGATACGCAGTATTTT	CASSLDLDIVDPDTQYF
TRBJ2-1	TRBV4-1	-	-	TGCGCCAGCAGCCAAGGGCGGATCTCGGGTTCCTACAATGAGCAGTTCTTC	CASSQGRISGSYNEQFF
TRBJ2-1	TRBV7-3	TRBD2	-	TGTGCCAGCAGTATCGGGGGGGCGATCCCTACAAATGAGCAGTTCTTC	CASSIGGAIPTNEQFF
TRBJ2-2	TRBV5-5	-	-	TGTGCCAGCAGCTCGAGGGAGTTCACCGGGGAGCTGTTTTTT	CASSSREFTGELFF
TRBJ1-5	TRBV6-1	-	-	TGTGCCAGCAGTGAAGGGTATAGCAATCAGCCCCAGCATTTT	CASSEGYSNQPQHF
TRBJ2-7	TRBV19	-	-	TGTGCCAGTAGTCCCTTTAGGGGCTCCTACGAGCAGTACTTC	CASSPFRGSYEQYF
TRBJ2-2	TRBV30	-	-	TGTGCCTGGAGTGTACAGCAGACCGGGGAGCTGTTTTTT	CAWSVQQTGELFF
TRBJ2-7	TRBV6-5	-	-	TGTGCCAGCAGTTACGGTCGGACAGACTACGAGCAGTACTTC	CASSYGRTDYEQYF
TRBJ1-1	TRBV19	-	-	TGTGCCAGTACCTCAGGACGGAACACTGAAGCTTTCTTT	CASTSGRNTEAFF
TRBJ1-1	TRBV19	-	-	TGTGCCAGTAGTATGGAGGGATCTCGGAACACTGAAGCTTTCTTT	CASSMEGSRNTEAFF
TRBJ2-1	TRBV6-5	-	-	TGTGCCAGTCGGGCCTGGCCGGACAATGAGCAGTTCTTC	CASRAWPDNEQFF
TRBJ1-5	TRBV19	TRBD1	-	TGTGCCAGTAGTATGTGGGGACAGGGGAATCAGCCCCAGCATTTT	CASSMWGQGNQPQHF
TRBJ1-6	TRBV4-2	TRBD1	few	TGTGCCAGCAGCCAATCGGGACAGGGGTCGGGTAATTCACCCCTCCACTTT	CASSQSGQGSGNSPLHF
TRBJ2-5	TRBV21-1	-	once	TGTGCCAGCAGCGCTAGACAGAGGGACGGTCCCCGGGCCCAGTACTTC	CASSARQRDGPRAQYF